The 3 T cell receptor beta chains given below trace back to one sample, sequenced in a study of blood T cell repertoires in COVID-19. TCRdb's table, derived via immunoSEQ multiplex PCR, lists solely in-frame clones and lacks some. The sample has 250,000 or so clones; about 88% are singletons. Sequenced input: peripheral blood. These receptor sequences come from a man aged 25 to 40 with active or convalescent COVID-19.

Comment on this clone: Just one base apart from a much larger clone, this may be a read error. Other DNA sequences in the sample encode the same CDR3. The chain joins TRBV6-2 or TRBV6-3 to TRBJ2-7; 13 bases agree with TRBD2. Germline-derived CDR1 and CDR2 are MNHEY and SVGEGT. With V trimmed by 0 bases and J by 4 bases, 0 bases remained unmatched. This CDR3 region has 15 residues. The CDR3 is CASSYSTSGGYEQYF. The CDR3 DNA reads as TGTGCCAGCAGTTACTCGACTAGCGGGGGGTACGAGCAGTACTTC.

This rearrangement joins TRBV21-1 to TRBJ2-4; TRBD2 was called by the table and not checked on the DNA. TRBV21-1 is noted as a pseudogene. This CDR3 spans 10 amino acids. CDR3 in amino acids: CASSKSSGGF. CDR3 bases: TGTGCCAGCAGCAAAAGTTCGGGGGGCTTC.

V is TRBV9 and J is TRBJ1-2; D is perhaps TRBD1 (5 bases). The CDR3 is made up of 13 amino acids. Trimming cost V 3 bases and J 3 bases, with 9 bases left between them. The germline V gene has CDR1 SGDLS and CDR2 YYNGEE. CDR3 protein: CASSAWGDYGYTF. CDR3 DNA: TGTGCCAGCAGCGCCTGGGGGGACTATGGCTACACCTTC.